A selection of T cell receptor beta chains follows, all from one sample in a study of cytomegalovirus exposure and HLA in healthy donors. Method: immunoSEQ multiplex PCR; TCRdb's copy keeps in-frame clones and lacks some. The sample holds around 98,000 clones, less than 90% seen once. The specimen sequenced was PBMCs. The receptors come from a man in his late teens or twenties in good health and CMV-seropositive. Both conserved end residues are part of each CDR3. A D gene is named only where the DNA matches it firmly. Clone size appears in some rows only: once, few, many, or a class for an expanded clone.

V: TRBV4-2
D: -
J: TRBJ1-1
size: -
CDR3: CASSQGLGEGTEAFF
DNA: TGTGCCAGCAGCCAAGGCCTAGGGGAGGGCACTGAAGCTTTCTTT

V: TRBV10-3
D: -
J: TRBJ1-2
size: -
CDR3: CAITPGEYYYGYTF
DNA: TGTGCCATCACCCCAGGGGAGTATTACTATGGCTACACCTTC

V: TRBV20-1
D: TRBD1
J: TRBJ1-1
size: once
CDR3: CSATGTAEAFF
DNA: TGCAGTGCTACCGGGACAGCTGAAGCTTTCTTT

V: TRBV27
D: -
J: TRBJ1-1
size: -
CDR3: CASSLRQLNTEAFF
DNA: TGTGCCAGCAGTTTAAGACAGTTGAACACTGAAGCTTTCTTT

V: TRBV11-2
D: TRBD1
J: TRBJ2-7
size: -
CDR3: CASSPTGGYEQYF
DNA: TGTGCCAGCAGCCCGACAGGGGGCTACGAGCAGTACTTC

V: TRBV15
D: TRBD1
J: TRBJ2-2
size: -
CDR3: CATGQGATGELFF
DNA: TGTGCCACCGGACAGGGGGCCACCGGGGAGCTGTTTTTT

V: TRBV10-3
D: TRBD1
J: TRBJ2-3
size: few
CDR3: CAISGTGGLDTQYF
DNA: TGTGCCATCAGTGGGACAGGGGGTTTGGATACGCAGTATTTT

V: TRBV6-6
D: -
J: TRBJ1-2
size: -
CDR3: CASRPTSRGHYGYTF
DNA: TGTGCCAGCAGACCTACGAGCAGGGGCCACTATGGCTACACCTTC

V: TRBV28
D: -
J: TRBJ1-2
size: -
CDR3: CASSLTRQALRYGYTF
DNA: TGTGCCAGCAGCCTTACACGACAGGCCCTACGCTATGGCTACACCTTC

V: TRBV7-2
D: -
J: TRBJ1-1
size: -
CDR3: CASSAGLNTEAFF
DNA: TGTGCCAGCAGCGCAGGTTTGAACACTGAAGCTTTCTTT

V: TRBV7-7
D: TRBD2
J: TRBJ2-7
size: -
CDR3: CASSLENGLMAGGVDYEQYF
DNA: TGTGCCAGCAGCTTAGAGAATGGTTTGATGGCGGGGGGGGTAGACTACGAGCAGTACTTC

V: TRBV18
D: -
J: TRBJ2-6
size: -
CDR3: CASSPGHSSGANVLTF
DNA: TGTGCCAGCTCACCCGGACACTCCTCTGGGGCCAACGTCCTGACTTTC

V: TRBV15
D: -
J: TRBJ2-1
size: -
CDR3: CATSRSTGLTEQFF
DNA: TGTGCCACCAGCCGATCAACAGGGCTCACTGAGCAGTTCTTC

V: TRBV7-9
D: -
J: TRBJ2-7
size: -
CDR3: CASSSSSNEQYF
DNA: TGTGCCAGCAGCTCCTCTAGCAACGAGCAGTACTTC

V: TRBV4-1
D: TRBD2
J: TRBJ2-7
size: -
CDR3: CASSQEGRVMEQYF
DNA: TGCGCCAGCAGCCAAGAAGGGAGGGTAATGGAGCAGTACTTC

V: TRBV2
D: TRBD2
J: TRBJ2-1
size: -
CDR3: CASIRTSGLIDEQFF
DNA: TGTGCCAGCATAAGAACTAGCGGGTTGATCGATGAGCAGTTCTTC

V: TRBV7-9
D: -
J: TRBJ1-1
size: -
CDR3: CASSLGSAGNTEAFF
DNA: TGTGCCAGCAGCTTAGGTTCGGCGGGTAACACTGAAGCTTTCTTT

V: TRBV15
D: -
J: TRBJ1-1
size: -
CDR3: CATSRERGVNTEAFF
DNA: TGTGCCACCAGCAGAGAACGGGGGGTGAACACTGAAGCTTTCTTT

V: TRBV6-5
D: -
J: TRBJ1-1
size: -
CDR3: CASSYGGGSTEAFF
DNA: TGTGCCAGCAGTTACGGGGGGGGTTCGACTGAAGCTTTCTTT

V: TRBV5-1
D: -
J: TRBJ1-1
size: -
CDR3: CASSLTNTEAFF
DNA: TGCGCCAGCAGTTTGACTAACACTGAAGCTTTCTTT

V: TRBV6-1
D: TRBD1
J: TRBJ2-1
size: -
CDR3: CAAPGQNNNEQFF
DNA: TGTGCCGCACCGGGACAGAATAACAATGAGCAGTTCTTC

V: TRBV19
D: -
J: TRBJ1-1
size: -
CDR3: CASSIGGMNTEAFF
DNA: TGTGCCAGTAGTATCGGGGGAATGAACACTGAAGCTTTCTTT